The rows below give T cell receptor beta chains drawn from one sample of a study of cytomegalovirus exposure and HLA in healthy donors. Profiling relied on immunoSEQ multiplex PCR, and the TCRdb table lists in-frame clones only, not all of them. The sample yields fewer than 120,000 clones, over 60% seen once. The specimen sequenced was PBMCs. The receptor set was obtained from a young man in good health and CMV-seropositive. Both conserved end residues are part of each CDR3. A D gene is named only where the DNA matches it firmly. Size values are once, few and many counts, or a class for expanded clones, and some rows have none.

clone size	V gene	J gene	D gene	CDR3 protein	CDR3 DNA
.	TRBV5-1	TRBJ2-7	.	CASSLTAGLTDYEQYF	TGCGCCAGCAGCCTCACGGCCGGTTTAACTGACTACGAGCAGTACTTC
.	TRBV14	TRBJ2-5	TRBD1	CASSQEMDRGWETQYF	TGTGCCAGCAGCCAGGAAATGGACAGGGGATGGGAGACCCAGTACTTC
.	TRBV6-5	TRBJ1-6	TRBD1	CASSPLDRASPLHF	TGTGCCAGCAGTCCCCTGGACAGGGCTTCACCCCTCCACTTT
.	TRBV7-2	TRBJ2-3	TRBD2	CASSLGWRGGRPDTQYF	TGTGCCAGCAGCTTAGGGTGGCGGGGGGGCCGTCCCGATACGCAGTATTTT
.	TRBV14	TRBJ1-4	TRBD1	CASSNRDREREKLFF	TGTGCCAGCAGCAACCGGGACAGGGAACGTGAAAAACTGTTTTTT
.	TRBV4-1	TRBJ2-3	TRBD2	CASSRQLAGGSDTQYF	TGCGCCAGCAGCCGTCAACTAGCGGGGGGCTCAGATACGCAGTATTTT
few	TRBV25-1	TRBJ1-2	.	CASWVTWEGYTF	TGTGCCAGCTGGGTAACATGGGAGGGCTACACCTTC
.	TRBV9	TRBJ2-5	.	CASSVGGGWETQYF	TGTGCCAGCAGCGTAGGTGGAGGGTGGGAGACCCAGTACTTC
.	TRBV19	TRBJ2-2	TRBD1	CASSPRTGHTGELFF	TGTGCCAGTAGTCCAAGGACAGGGCACACCGGGGAGCTGTTTTTT
once	TRBV7-9	TRBJ1-6	.	CASSPINDRRSSPLHF	TGTGCCAGCAGCCCAATAAATGACAGACGATCCTCACCCCTCCACTTT
.	TRBV7-9	TRBJ1-4	.	CASSPHRPTFRMGEKLFF	TGTGCCAGCAGCCCACATAGGCCCACCTTCCGCATGGGCGAAAAACTGTTTTTT
.	TRBV4-3	TRBJ2-1	TRBD2	CASSRSTVRDYANNEQFF	TGCGCCAGCAGCCGAAGTACCGTCCGGGACTACGCGAACAATGAGCAGTTCTTC
.	TRBV7-9	TRBJ1-1	.	CASSHPLRMNTEAFF	TGTGCCAGCAGCCACCCCCTGCGCATGAACACTGAAGCTTTCTTT
.	TRBV28	TRBJ2-7	TRBD1	CASRGPGTAPYEQYF	TGTGCCAGCAGAGGCCCCGGGACAGCCCCCTACGAGCAGTACTTC
.	TRBV10-3	TRBJ2-3	TRBD2	CAISESTLSGASTDTQYF	TGTGCCATCAGTGAGTCGACTCTTAGCGGGGCTAGCACAGATACGCAGTATTTT
.	TRBV14	TRBJ2-3	.	CASSQDWLTQYF	TGTGCCAGCAGCCAAGATTGGCTGACGCAGTATTTT